This T cell receptor beta chain was profiled in a study of blood T cell repertoires in COVID-19. Study-level background: Sources were T cells, B-cell-depleted T cells, or PBMCs; the material itself was cDNA or gDNA.

Clones were sequenced by immunoSEQ multiplex PCR, and TCRdb holds only the in-frame ones, with some missing. Of 100,000 to 150,000 clones detected, around 86% appear once; the ten largest clones hold about an eighth. Germline loops: CDR1 SEHNR, CDR2 FQNEAQ (reference sequence). The V gene end was trimmed by 8 bases and the J gene end by 0 bases; junction bases not matched to a gene: 9. The CDR3 extends over 15 amino acids. This clonotype was obtained from a man aged 60-69 years with acute or convalescent COVID-19. The specimen was peripheral blood. V and J are TRBV7-9 and TRBJ1-1; TRBD1 aligns across 7 bases. The chain's CDR3 is CASRWYRGVNTEAFF. The CDR3 DNA is TGTGCCAGCCGATGGTACAGGGGCGTGAACACTGAAGCTTTCTTT.